The rows below give T cell receptor beta chains drawn from one sample of a study of T cell repertoires in cytomegalovirus infection. TCRdb re-called the reads through MiXCR, storing one row per CDR3 protein. This table has approximately 770,000 distinct CDR3 sequences, about 29% appearing once. No cognate antigen is known for these TCRs. The sample here was cultured CD8+ T cells from PBMCs, taken from culture after CMV antigen stimulation. Receptors were obtained from a human donor in good health (CMV status not recorded). Some clones in this sample may be carry-over from other donors' samples. The CDR3 runs from the conserved cysteine through the conserved F or W. Each record gives: J gene, D gene, V gene, clone size, CDR3 DNA, CDR3 protein. A D gene is named only where the DNA matches it firmly. Size is omitted from some rows. Given values are once, few, many or a class for expanded clones.

J gene: TRBJ2-1; D gene: TRBD2; V gene: TRBV7-3; clone size: few; CDR3 DNA: TGTGCCAGCAGCTACTCTAGCGGGGGGAGGGTCAATGAGCAGTTCTTC; CDR3 protein: CASSYSSGGRVNEQFF
J gene: TRBJ2-1; D gene: TRBD2; V gene: TRBV6-5; clone size: few; CDR3 DNA: TGTGCCAGCAGTTACTCCCCGGCGGGGGGGCGTAATGAGCAGTTCTTC; CDR3 protein: CASSYSPAGGRNEQFF
J gene: TRBJ2-3; D gene: -; V gene: TRBV12-5; clone size: -; CDR3 DNA: TGTGCTAGTGGTTCCGGGATCAGCACAGATACGCAGTATTTT; CDR3 protein: CASGSGISTDTQYF
J gene: TRBJ1-2; D gene: -; V gene: TRBV27; clone size: few; CDR3 DNA: TGTGCCAGCAGTTTATCCGGCCCCGGGAACTATGGCTACACCTTC; CDR3 protein: CASSLSGPGNYGYTF
J gene: TRBJ1-1; D gene: -; V gene: TRBV4-2; clone size: -; CDR3 DNA: TGTGCCAGCAGCCGTGACAGCCTAGAGAACACTGAAGCTTTCTTT; CDR3 protein: CASSRDSLENTEAFF
J gene: TRBJ1-1; D gene: -; V gene: TRBV12-3/TRBV12-4; clone size: -; CDR3 DNA: TGTGCCAGCAACACAGGCAATGAAGCTTTCTTT; CDR3 protein: CASNTGNEAFF
J gene: TRBJ1-1; D gene: -; V gene: TRBV12-5; clone size: once; CDR3 DNA: TGTGCTAGTGGTTTGACGTTAGGACGGATGAACACTGAAGCTTTCTTT; CDR3 protein: CASGLTLGRMNTEAFF
J gene: TRBJ1-2; D gene: -; V gene: TRBV12-5; clone size: few; CDR3 DNA: TGTGCTAGTGGTTCGAGTATTAACTATGGCTACACCTTC; CDR3 protein: CASGSSINYGYTF
J gene: TRBJ2-7; D gene: TRBD1; V gene: TRBV13; clone size: -; CDR3 DNA: TGTGCCAGCAGCTACGGTGGGACAGGGAACGAGCAGTACTTC; CDR3 protein: CASSYGGTGNEQYF
J gene: TRBJ2-1; D gene: TRBD1; V gene: TRBV7-9; clone size: many; CDR3 DNA: TGTGCCAGCAGCTACTTGATTTCACACGACAGGGGCCAATACAATGAGCAGTTCTTC; CDR3 protein: CASSYLISHDRGQYNEQFF
J gene: TRBJ2-1; D gene: -; V gene: TRBV18; clone size: -; CDR3 DNA: TGTGCCAGCTCACCACTGGGTCAGGGGTACAATGAGCAGTTCTTC; CDR3 protein: CASSPLGQGYNEQFF
J gene: TRBJ2-1; D gene: -; V gene: TRBV9; clone size: -; CDR3 DNA: TGTGCCAGCAGCGTAGCTGCCAGGGGTACGCACAATGAGCAGTTCTTC; CDR3 protein: CASSVAARGTHNEQFF
J gene: TRBJ1-2; D gene: -; V gene: TRBV12-3/TRBV12-4; clone size: few; CDR3 DNA: TGTGCCAGCAGTTTATTTATTGGGTATGGCTACACCTTC; CDR3 protein: CASSLFIGYGYTF
J gene: TRBJ2-5; D gene: TRBD2; V gene: TRBV7-2; clone size: many; CDR3 DNA: TGTGCCAGCAGCCAAGGGGACTATAGGCAAGAGACCCAGTACTTC; CDR3 protein: CASSQGDYRQETQYF
J gene: TRBJ2-4; D gene: -; V gene: TRBV20-1; clone size: -; CDR3 DNA: TGCAGTGCTAGAGATAGGCGGGGCGCGACCAAAAACATTCAGTACTTC; CDR3 protein: CSARDRRGATKNIQYF
J gene: TRBJ2-5; D gene: TRBD1; V gene: TRBV6-6; clone size: -; CDR3 DNA: TGTGCCAGCGGGACAGGGGGTCTCTACCAAGAGACCCAGTACTTC; CDR3 protein: CASGTGGLYQETQYF
J gene: TRBJ2-1; D gene: -; V gene: TRBV4-3; clone size: -; CDR3 DNA: TGCGCCAGCAGCCAAGGGGTCGGGGGGCTGGATGAGCAGTTCTTC; CDR3 protein: CASSQGVGGLDEQFF
J gene: TRBJ2-1; D gene: -; V gene: TRBV27; clone size: -; CDR3 DNA: TGTGCCAGCAGTCCCCGAGGCGGGGACTTCTACAATGAGCAGTTCTTC; CDR3 protein: CASSPRGGDFYNEQFF
J gene: TRBJ1-5; D gene: TRBD1; V gene: TRBV6-6; clone size: few; CDR3 DNA: TGTGCCACCCGACAGGGTGGCAATCAGCCCCAGCATTTT; CDR3 protein: CATRQGGNQPQHF
J gene: TRBJ2-7; D gene: -; V gene: TRBV6-5; clone size: many; CDR3 DNA: TGTGCCAGCAGTCCGAGCAGCTCCTACGAGCAGTACTTC; CDR3 protein: CASSPSSSYEQYF
J gene: TRBJ1-1; D gene: -; V gene: TRBV29-1; clone size: once; CDR3 DNA: TGCAGCGTTGCACAGGGCCGAATGAAGGCCGGCGCTGAAGCTTTCTTT; CDR3 protein: CSVAQGRMKAGAEAFF
J gene: TRBJ1-5; D gene: TRBD1; V gene: TRBV15; clone size: -; CDR3 DNA: TGTGCCACCAGCAGAACCAGGGGGCCTGGTCAGCCCCAGCATTTT; CDR3 protein: CATSRTRGPGQPQHF
J gene: TRBJ2-7; D gene: -; V gene: TRBV19; clone size: few; CDR3 DNA: TGTGCCAGTAGTATGGGTCGGAGCTACGAGCAGTACTTC; CDR3 protein: CASSMGRSYEQYF
J gene: TRBJ2-7; D gene: -; V gene: TRBV7-9; clone size: few; CDR3 DNA: TGTGCCAGCACTCAGACCTACGAGCAGTACTTC; CDR3 protein: CASTQTYEQYF
J gene: TRBJ2-7; D gene: -; V gene: TRBV27; clone size: few; CDR3 DNA: TGTGCCAGCAGTTTAGGAGGGGCCCTTTACGAGCAGTACTTC; CDR3 protein: CASSLGGALYEQYF
J gene: TRBJ2-3; D gene: -; V gene: TRBV7-9; clone size: -; CDR3 DNA: TGTGCCAGCAGCTTAGCGAGGAGGGATACGCAGTATTTT; CDR3 protein: CASSLARRDTQYF
J gene: TRBJ1-3; D gene: -; V gene: TRBV6-5; clone size: -; CDR3 DNA: TGTGCCAGCAGTATGACCTCCTCAGGAAACACCATATATTTT; CDR3 protein: CASSMTSSGNTIYF
J gene: TRBJ2-7; D gene: -; V gene: TRBV6-1; clone size: many; CDR3 DNA: TGTGCCAGCAGTGAACTCTCGGGGGGCTATGTCTACGAGCAGTACTTC; CDR3 protein: CASSELSGGYVYEQYF
J gene: TRBJ2-4; D gene: -; V gene: TRBV7-9; clone size: many; CDR3 DNA: TGTGCCAGCAGCGAAAGTGCCGTTTTAGCCAAAAACATTCAGTACTTC; CDR3 protein: CASSESAVLAKNIQYF
J gene: TRBJ2-5; D gene: -; V gene: TRBV28; clone size: -; CDR3 DNA: TGTGCCAGCAACCCAACAGGGCCCCCAGAGACCCAGTACTTC; CDR3 protein: CASNPTGPPETQYF
J gene: TRBJ2-7; D gene: -; V gene: TRBV7-6; clone size: -; CDR3 DNA: TGTGCCAGCAGTAGGACAGCCGTCGGTTCCTACGAGCAGTACTTC; CDR3 protein: CASSRTAVGSYEQYF
J gene: TRBJ2-3; D gene: TRBD2; V gene: TRBV24-1; clone size: -; CDR3 DNA: TGTGCCACCAGTGATCCCCTTAGCGGGGTAGGAGATACGCAGTATTTT; CDR3 protein: CATSDPLSGVGDTQYF
J gene: TRBJ1-4; D gene: -; V gene: TRBV7-8; clone size: few; CDR3 DNA: TGTGCCAGCAGCTTGCCCCCTGTATTGGGTGAAAAACTGTTTTTT; CDR3 protein: CASSLPPVLGEKLFF
J gene: TRBJ2-1; D gene: -; V gene: TRBV6-2/TRBV6-3; clone size: -; CDR3 DNA: TGTGCCAGCAGTTACTCCCGGGTGGATGAGCAGTTCTTC; CDR3 protein: CASSYSRVDEQFF
J gene: TRBJ2-1; D gene: -; V gene: TRBV4-3; clone size: -; CDR3 DNA: TGCGCCAGCAGCCTCACATCCGGAGGGATTAGCTCCTACAATGAGCAGTTCTTC; CDR3 protein: CASSLTSGGISSYNEQFF
J gene: TRBJ1-4; D gene: -; V gene: TRBV7-9; clone size: -; CDR3 DNA: TGTGCCAGCAGGGATGTTGCAACTAATGAAAAACTGTTTTTT; CDR3 protein: CASRDVATNEKLFF
J gene: TRBJ2-2; D gene: -; V gene: TRBV10-1; clone size: few; CDR3 DNA: TGCGCCAGCAGTGAACCAACGAACACCGGGGAGCTGTTTTTT; CDR3 protein: CASSEPTNTGELFF
J gene: TRBJ1-3; D gene: -; V gene: TRBV7-2; clone size: -; CDR3 DNA: TGTGCCAGCAGCTCGGGATACAAGGTTTCTGGAAACACCATATATTTT; CDR3 protein: CASSSGYKVSGNTIYF
J gene: TRBJ1-1; D gene: -; V gene: TRBV9; clone size: few; CDR3 DNA: TGTGCCAGCAGCGTAGGGGGACCTTTCTTT; CDR3 protein: CASSVGGPFF
J gene: TRBJ1-5; D gene: -; V gene: TRBV4-1; clone size: few; CDR3 DNA: TGCGCCAGCAGCCAAGATATTAACCGTAATCAGCCCCAGCATTTT; CDR3 protein: CASSQDINRNQPQHF